The 27 T cell receptor beta chains given below trace back to one sample, sequenced in a study of graft-versus-host responses after intestinal transplantation. Their specific antigens are unknown. Sequenced by immunoSEQ multiplex PCR; TCRdb stores in-frame clones only, minus some. The sample consists of 85,000 to 95,000 clones, about 92% of them appearing once. This specimen consisted of unstimulated CD8+ T cells sorted from spleen or lymph node cells, obtained before intestinal transplant. Receptors originate from a human donor who received an intestinal transplant.

The chain couples TRBV7-9 to TRBJ1-1; a weak D match, TRBD1 (5 bases). Germline loops: CDR1 SEHNR, CDR2 FQNEAQ (reference sequence). Deletions cut 5 bases from V and 6 bases from J, with 10 bases between. The CDR3 length is 12 residues. DNA of the CDR3: TGTGCCAGCAGCCCGCGGGGGTCTGAAGCTTTCTTT. Amino acid sequence: CASSPRGSEAFF.

The chain uses TRBV10-3 and TRBJ1-2; unclear D gene. Trimming took 6 bases from V and 4 from J, leaving 15 bases between them. The CDR3 sequence is 14 residues long. CDR1 is ENHRY and CDR2 is SYGVKD in the germline V gene. Here the CDR3 reads CAIREEGGGYGYTF. CDR3 nucleotide sequence: TGTGCCATCAGGGAGGAGGGTGGAGGCTATGGCTACACCTTC.

J is TRBJ1-2 and V is TRBV30, with 8 bases matching TRBD1. CDR1 is GTSNPN, CDR2 SVGIG, per germline (reference sequence). The CDR3 loop spans 15 amino acids. J gave up 4 bases and V 3 bases, and 10 bases lay outside the gene matches. CDR3: CAWRPTGGSGYGYTF. The CDR3 DNA follows: TGTGCCTGGAGACCAACAGGGGGGTCAGGCTATGGCTACACCTTC.

The CDR3 loop is CASSPGQGRNEQYF. CDR3 bases: TGTGCCAGCAGCCCAGGACAGGGTAGGAACGAGCAGTACTTC. The chain employs TRBV6-1 and TRBJ2-7; 8 bases line up with TRBD1. CDR1 and CDR2 (germline): MNHNS, SASEGT. The CDR3 runs 14 residues. Germline trimming cut 6 bases from V and 5 bases from J; bases unmatched to any gene: 9.

The gene calls are TRBV9 and TRBJ2-3; TRBD2 matches at 7 bases. Germline CDR1 and CDR2: SGDLS and YYNGEE. The CDR3 is made up of 16 amino acids. Losses at the gene ends were 3 bases for V and 0 bases for J; bases not matched to a gene: 7. CDR3 nucleotides: TGTGCCAGCAGCGCACGTACGGGGGGAAGCACAGATACGCAGTATTTT. It specifies CASSARTGGSTDTQYF. Complete variable domain (other parts from reference TRBV9 and TRBJ2-3): DSGVTQTPKHLITATGQRVTLRCSPRSGDLSVYWYQQSLDQGLQFLIQYYNGEERAKGNILERFSAQQFPDLHSELNLSSLELGDSALYFCASSARTGGSTDTQYFGPGTRLTVL.

The genes are TRBV4-3 and TRBJ2-7; TRBD2 matches at 7 bases. Looked up from germline, CDR1 is LGHNA and CDR2 is YSLEER. With 2 bases clipped from V and 2 bases from J, the junction kept 9 bases outside the gene matches. This CDR3 comprises 16 residues. The CDR3 loop reads CASSQTTGTTTYEQYF. CDR3 DNA sequence: TGCGCCAGCAGCCAAACGACCGGGACTACGACCTACGAGCAGTACTTC.

The V gene is TRBV2, the J gene TRBJ1-1, with D hard to call. The CDR3 covers 14 residues. Germline V lookup: CDR1 SNHLY, CDR2 FYNNEI. Trimming removed 7 bases at V and 4 bases at J, with 16 bases between. CDR3 sequence (DNA): TGTGCCAGCATCGACCATTCAGCGGGCACTGAAGCTTTCTTT. It is translated as CASIDHSAGTEAFF.

This rearrangement joins TRBV7-9 to TRBJ1-1; D ambiguous. The CDR3 is 15 amino acids. The V and J ends lost 1 base and 1 base respectively, with 10 bases between them. Per the germline V gene, CDR1 is SEHNR and CDR2 is FQNEAQ (reference sequence). The CDR3 is CASSLVTGQNTEAFF. CDR3 coding DNA: TGTGCCAGCAGCTTAGTAACTGGGCAGAACACTGAAGCTTTCTTT. Variable domain in full (rest from reference TRBV7-9 and TRBJ1-1): DTGVSQNPRHKITKRGQNVTFRCDPISEHNRLYWYRQTLGQGPEFLTYFQNEAQLEKSRLLSDRFSAERPKGSFSTLEIQRTEQGDSAMYLCASSLVTGQNTEAFFGQGTRLTVV.

This clone was counted between two and nine times. This chain joins TRBV10-3 and TRBJ1-1; 7 positions match TRBD1. V was clipped by 6 bases and J by 3 bases; unmatched bases: 4. Germline assignment: CDR1 ENHRY and CDR2 SYGVKD. The CDR3 sequence is 13 residues long. This chain's CDR3 is CAIRGTDYTEAFF. DNA of the CDR3: TGTGCCATCAGGGGGACAGACTACACTGAAGCTTTCTTT.

The V gene is TRBV5-4, the J gene TRBJ2-7, with 8 nucleotides matching TRBD2. The CDR3 spans 15 residues. The germline V gene encodes CDR1 SGHNT and CDR2 YYREEE (reference sequence). J lost 3 bases, V lost 4 bases, and 9 bases had no gene match. The CDR3 DNA follows: TGTGCCAGCAGCCTCCGGGAGGGTCCCGACTACGAGCAGTACTTC. This encodes CASSLREGPDYEQYF.

V and J are TRBV14 and TRBJ1-1, with D possibly TRBD1 on 5 matching bases. Germline CDR1 SGHDN, CDR2 FVKESK. The CDR3 has 13 residues. The ends were cut back, 3 bases at V and 5 bases at J, with 10 bases in the middle. The CDR3 region has the DNA TGTGCCAGCAGCCAGGGAAAGGGGACTGAAGCTTTCTTT. The encoded protein is CASSQGKGTEAFF.

The chain recombines TRBV10-3 with TRBJ1-1; 10 bases agree with TRBD1. CDR3 length: 16 residues. The germline V gene has CDR1 ENHRY and CDR2 SYGVKD. J gave up 4 bases and V 2 bases, and 7 bases lay outside the gene matches. The CDR3 DNA sequence: TGTGCCATCAGTGAGGCAAGACAGGGGGCAGGCACTGAAGCTTTCTTT. It translates to CAISEARQGAGTEAFF.

This chain connects TRBV4-3 to TRBJ2-1, with TRBD1 identical over 8 bases. The CDR3 consists of 18 residues. Germline assignment: CDR1 LGHNA and CDR2 YSLEER. V was clipped by 4 bases and J by 8 bases; unmatched bases: 19. The CDR3 nucleotides read TGCGCCAGCAGCCCAGGGACAGGAGGAGGAGCAGGGTTAGATGAGCAGTTCTTC. Residues: CASSPGTGGGAGLDEQFF.

The chain joins TRBV11-2 to TRBJ2-7; D call uncertain. Germline V CDR1 and CDR2: SGHAT, FQNNGV. Trimming removed 0 bases from V and 0 bases from J, with 15 bases in between. The length of the CDR3 is 17 residues. The CDR3 nucleotides are TGTGCCAGCAGCTTAGACGACACAGTAGAGAGCTCCTACGAGCAGTACTTC. Protein: CASSLDDTVESSYEQYF. Full variable domain (rest looked up from reference TRBV11-2 and TRBJ2-7): EAGVAQSPRYKIIEKRQSVAFWCNPISGHATLYWYQQILGQGPKLLIQFQNNGVVDDSQLPKDRFSAERLKGVDSTLKIQPAKLEDSAVYLCASSLDDTVESSYEQYFGPGTRLTVT.

This chain uses TRBV7-2 with TRBJ1-1; D is possibly TRBD1 (6 bases). Trimming took off 3 bases at V and 0 bases at J, with 11 bases between the two ends. CDR1 and CDR2 from the germline V gene are SGHTA and FQGNSA. CDR3 length: 15 residues. For the CDR3, the DNA is TGTGCCAGCAGCTTCGGGCAGGGGCTGAACACTGAAGCTTTCTTT. Protein: CASSFGQGLNTEAFF.

The chain carries TRBV7-9 and TRBJ1-1; no definite D call. Germline-derived CDR1 and CDR2 are SEHNR and FQNEAQ (reference sequence). With 9 bases removed from V and 1 base from J, the gap between germline ends came to 9 bases. CDR3 size: 12 residues. This CDR3 reads CASLTQNTEAFF. The DNA of the CDR3 is TGTGCCAGTTTGACACAGAACACTGAAGCTTTCTTT.

The genes are TRBV27 and TRBJ1-1; D is unresolved. CDR1 and CDR2 (germline): MNHEY, SMNVEV (reference sequence). This CDR3 contains 14 residues. Trimming took 6 bases from V and 0 from J, leaving 11 bases between them. The CDR3 bases are TGTGCCAGCAGCCCGGAACAGATGAACACTGAAGCTTTCTTT. As protein: CASSPEQMNTEAFF.

The chain links TRBV27 to TRBJ2-7, with 8 bases that match TRBD1. CDR3 size: 14 residues. V was clipped by 3 bases and J by 3 bases; unmatched bases: 4. Germline CDR1 MNHEY, CDR2 SMNVEV (reference sequence). CDR3: CASSFRQGFYEQYF. CDR3 bases: TGTGCCAGCAGTTTCAGACAGGGGTTCTACGAGCAGTACTTC.

The J gene is TRBJ2-1, the V gene TRBV9; 9 bases match TRBD1. The CDR3 is 16 amino acids. Germline lookup yields CDR1 SGDLS and CDR2 YYNGEE. The trim removed 3 bases at V and 9 bases at J, leaving 13 bases unmatched. CDR3 in DNA: TGTGCCAGCAGCGCCACCGTGGGACAGGGAGCGGGTGAGCAGTTCTTC. Protein product: CASSATVGQGAGEQFF.

The chain employs TRBV13 and TRBJ2-5; TRBD1 matches at 7 bases. This CDR3 has 12 amino acids. Germline CDR1 PRHDT, CDR2 FYEKMQ (reference sequence). The V gene end was trimmed by 4 bases and the J gene end by 11 bases; junction bases not matched to a gene: 7. This CDR3 reads CASSSSGGEQYF. DNA of the CDR3: TGTGCCAGCAGCTCATCAGGGGGTGAGCAGTACTTC.

About this clone: The same CDR3 can be traced to other DNA sequences in this sample. The genes are TRBV6-5 and TRBJ2-7, with 9 bases that match TRBD1. This CDR3 is built from 14 residues. Germline V gene lookup returns CDR1 MNHEY and CDR2 SVGAGI. Losses at the gene ends were 2 bases for V and 3 bases for J; bases not matched to a gene: 2. The CDR3 DNA is TGTGCCAGCAGTTACGGGGGACAGGGCTACGAGCAGTACTTC. Translated, it gives CASSYGGQGYEQYF.

The chain employs TRBV4-3 and TRBJ1-1, with D perhaps matching TRBD1 (5 bases). The CDR3 extends over 15 amino acids. Germline V gives CDR1 LGHNA, CDR2 YSLEER. Trimming left V 4 bases short and J 4 bases short, with 16 bases between. The CDR3 sequence: CASSRRTGVGTEAFF. The CDR3 nucleotides are TGCGCCAGCAGCCGTCGAACGGGGGTCGGCACTGAAGCTTTCTTT.

Only a few counts were recorded for this clone. The genes are TRBV19 and TRBJ2-7; D unresolved. V shed 3 bases and J shed 2 bases, with 17 bases lying between them. CDR3 length: 16 residues. In germline, CDR1 is LNHDA, CDR2 SQIVND (reference sequence). This CDR3 is CASSMTAIRSTYEQYF. The CDR3 DNA reads TGTGCCAGTAGTATGACCGCCATTCGGAGCACCTACGAGCAGTACTTC.

The chain is built from TRBV27 and TRBJ1-1; D gene ambiguous. This CDR3 has 14 amino acids. The V gene lost 5 bases and the J gene lost 0 bases, with 10 bases spanning the gap. Looked up from germline, CDR1 is MNHEY and CDR2 is SMNVEV (reference sequence). In DNA form, the CDR3 reads TGTGCCAGCAGTGCCAGTCGATTGAACACTGAAGCTTTCTTT. Translation gives CASSASRLNTEAFF.

This clone was observed a few times. The identical CDR3 is also encoded by other nucleotide sequences in the sample. The rearrangement uses TRBV4-3 and TRBJ1-3; D is possibly TRBD1 (6 bases). The CDR3 has 15 residues. Germline V gene sequence: CDR1 LGHNA, CDR2 YSLEER. Trimming cost V 1 base and J 4 bases, with 11 bases left between them. The CDR3 loop reads CASSQGTGSGNTIYF. As DNA, the CDR3 is TGCGCCAGCAGCCAAGGAACAGGGTCAGGAAACACCATATATTTT.

The V and J genes are TRBV30 and TRBJ1-3; 7 bases are shared with TRBD1. Germline V CDR1 and CDR2: GTSNPN, SVGIG (reference sequence). V trimming: 5 bases; J trimming: 3 bases; junction bases outside the gene matches: 1. The CDR3 length is 12 residues. CDR3 loop: CAWGDSGNTIYF. In DNA, the CDR3 is TGTGCCTGGGGGGACAGTGGAAACACCATATATTTT.

This sequence joins TRBV2 and TRBJ2-2; tentative D call: TRBD2 (5 bases). This CDR3 is 17 amino acids long. V gave up 3 bases and J gave up 1 base, with 15 bases separating them. Germline V gene lookup returns CDR1 SNHLY and CDR2 FYNNEI. CDR3: CASSDGILNVNTGELFF. In nucleotides, the CDR3 is TGTGCCAGCAGTGACGGGATCCTTAATGTGAACACCGGGGAGCTGTTTTTT.